The rows below give T cell receptor beta chains drawn from one sample of a study of STAT5B mutations in CD4+ large granular lymphocyte leukemia. Libraries were prepared by immunoSEQ multiplex PCR; TCRdb keeps only in-frame clonotypes and omits some of them. The sample comprises some 32,000 clones, 65% to 75% of which are singletons, and more than 1% rests with the top ten. The sequenced sample was CD4+ T cells from blood buffy coats. These receptors were obtained from a human donor in good health. Each CDR3 is given with its conserved first and last residue.

V	J	CDR3
TRBV19	TRBJ2-5	CASSTRDTQETQYF
TRBV6-1	TRBJ1-5	CASSLGTAYNQPQHF
TRBV4-1	TRBJ1-2	CASSPRTGGNYGYTF
TRBV9	TRBJ1-1	CASSVTLNTEAFF
TRBV5-1	TRBJ2-5	CASSPLGHTQETQYF
TRBV6-1	TRBJ1-5	CASSGTGTGVNQPQHF
TRBV6-1	TRBJ2-7	CASSVSTYEQYF
TRBV7-8	TRBJ2-3	CASSLSLAGGPTDTQYF
TRBV28	TRBJ1-1	CASSPTTGATRAFF
TRBV19	TRBJ2-1	CASSPMTGSAYNEQFF
TRBV4-1	TRBJ2-3	CASSQDNTDTQYF
TRBV5-1	TRBJ2-5	CASRPGTGHETQYF
TRBV7-3	TRBJ2-7	CASSLTPASNYEQYF
TRBV5-1	TRBJ2-6	CASSLMGSGANVLTF
TRBV2	TRBJ1-1	CASSDSGTTAFF
TRBV11-3	TRBJ1-1	CASSSPSGVFTEAFF
TRBV7-9	TRBJ1-1	CASSLTGTDTEAFF
TRBV28	TRBJ2-1	CASTAPGVNEQFF
TRBV2	TRBJ2-5	CASSDKVWQETQYF
TRBV9	TRBJ1-5	CASSVGQGLNQPQHF
TRBV14	TRBJ1-2	CASSQDLGNYGYTF
TRBV19	TRBJ1-2	CASSPSVSNYGYTF
TRBV11-3	TRBJ1-1	CASSLDSGGDTEAFF
TRBV10-3	TRBJ2-1	CAISEPTSGRERSEQFF
TRBV5-5	TRBJ2-1	CASSLGPQLNNEQFF
TRBV5-1	TRBJ2-5	CASSHGTSGETQYF
TRBV28	TRBJ1-3	CASSFDTGNTIYF
TRBV5-1	TRBJ2-5	CASSLAPSGSQETQYF
TRBV7-9	TRBJ2-4	CASSLEGDTRDIQYF
TRBV29-1	TRBJ1-4	CSVYSGQGGGKLFF
TRBV29-1	TRBJ1-1	CSVETGGLDTEAFF
TRBV5-5	TRBJ1-2	CASRASDSTPYTF
TRBV7-2	TRBJ1-3	CASSLEQRSGNTIYF
TRBV21-1	TRBJ1-3	CASSTPQGSGNTIYF
TRBV9	TRBJ2-7	CASSADFRSYEQYF
TRBV10-3	TRBJ1-1	CAISEPQRGPNTEAFF
TRBV30	TRBJ2-3	CARSTSGSPTDTQYF
TRBV15	TRBJ1-3	CATSRGGDRTTGNTIYF
TRBV20-1	TRBJ2-5	CSAEHGETQYF
TRBV4-1	TRBJ1-1	CASSRDRGNTEAFF
TRBV7-9	TRBJ1-5	CASSSDSQFGPQHF
TRBV16	TRBJ2-1	CASSQSVRAEEQFF
TRBV5-8	TRBJ1-2	CASSLGARIHGYTF
TRBV11-1	TRBJ2-1	CASSLGLAGVNEQFF
TRBV6-1	TRBJ1-2	CASFPAGQGSGGYTF
TRBV5-5	TRBJ1-5	CASSPEQALYANQPQHF